These 31 T cell receptor beta chains originate from one sample sequenced in a study of human T cells and chemical hapten exposure. Via MiXCR, TCRdb re-called the RACE reads, giving one row per CDR3 protein. The table has around 130,000 distinct CDR3 sequences, more than 7.5% seen once. Time point reported: healthy volunteer bleed at 2 weeks. Unfractionated whole blood yielded the extracted total RNA. Sample: whole blood. The receptors derive from a male donor in good health. Some clones in this sample may be carry-over from other donors' samples.

The chain is built from TRBV20-1 and TRBJ1-5, with unresolved D. V was trimmed by 1 base and J by 4 bases, leaving 14 bases between them. CDR1 is DFQATT, CDR2 SNEGSKA, per germline (reference sequence). CDR3 length: 15 amino acids. The CDR3 DNA reads TGCAGTGCTAGAGTTAAGGAGGGATCGAATCAGCCCCAGCATTTT. It is translated as CSARVKEGSNQPQHF.

This clonotype was counted many times. This CDR3 reads CSVDAGTSYNEQFF. For the CDR3, the DNA is TGCAGCGTTGACGCCGGGACTAGCTACAATGAGCAGTTCTTC. The chain carries TRBV29-1 and TRBJ2-1, with 8 nucleotides matching TRBD2. This CDR3 is built from 14 residues. V was clipped by 3 bases and J by 3 bases; unmatched bases: 4. The germline CDR1 and CDR2 sequences are SQVTM and ANQGSEA.

The V gene is TRBV2, the J gene TRBJ2-7, with TRBD1 matching over 8 bases. Trimming took 6 bases from V and 0 from J; bases not matched to a gene: 4. The CDR3 loop spans 14 amino acids. The germline V gene encodes CDR1 SNHLY and CDR2 FYNNEI. The CDR3 sequence is CASRAGTGSYEQYF. Written as DNA, the CDR3 is TGTGCCAGCAGAGCCGGGACAGGCTCCTACGAGCAGTACTTC. The full variable domain, its missing parts supplied by reference TRBV2 and TRBJ2-7, is EPEVTQTPSHQVTQMGQEVILRCVPISNHLYFYWYRQILGQKVEFLVSFYNNEISEKSEIFDDQFSVERPDGSNFTLKIRSTKLEDSAMYFCASRAGTGSYEQYFGPGTRLTVT.

This clonotype was detected many times. V is TRBV5-6 and J is TRBJ2-7; maybe TRBD1 (6 bases). Germline-derived CDR1 and CDR2 are SGHDT and YYEEEE. V was clipped by 0 bases and J by 4 bases, with 11 bases between them. The CDR3 totals 14 residues. CDR3 in amino acids: CASSLDQGIYEQYF. CDR3 nucleotides: TGTGCCAGCAGCTTGGATCAGGGGATTTACGAGCAGTACTTC.

This clonotype showed up just a few times. V gene TRBV29-1 combines with J gene TRBJ2-3; D uncertain. The length of the CDR3 is 13 residues. V lost 5 bases to trimming and J lost 0 bases, with 9 bases between them. CDR1 is SQVTM, CDR2 ANQGSEA, per germline. CDR3: CSVSRASTDTQYF. The CDR3 DNA reads as TGCAGCGTTTCTCGGGCTAGCACAGATACGCAGTATTTT.

This sequence joins TRBV12-3 or TRBV12-4 and TRBJ2-2; TRBD2 aligns across 11 bases. The ends lost 6 bases at V and 7 bases at J; junction bases unmatched: 10. This CDR3 comprises 16 residues. The CDR3 nucleotides read TGTGCCAGCAGCTCCACTAGCGGGAGACGGATCGGGGAGCTGTTTTTT. This gives the protein CASSSTSGRRIGELFF.

This clonotype came up many times. The gene calls are TRBV2 and TRBJ2-5; 10 nucleotides match TRBD2. Germline CDR1 SNHLY, CDR2 FYNNEI. The CDR3 consists of 16 residues. V was clipped by 6 bases and J by 4 bases; unmatched bases: 11. The CDR3 is CASRPLGLAESETQYF. The CDR3 coding sequence is TGTGCCAGCAGGCCGCTAGGACTAGCGGAATCAGAGACCCAGTACTTC. Drawing the rest from reference TRBV2 and TRBJ2-5, the complete variable domain is EPEVTQTPSHQVTQMGQEVILRCVPISNHLYFYWYRQILGQKVEFLVSFYNNEISEKSEIFDDQFSVERPDGSNFTLKIRSTKLEDSAMYFCASRPLGLAESETQYFGPGTRLLVL.

This clonotype appeared a few times. The chain carries TRBV19 and TRBJ1-5, with TRBD1 as a possible D gene (6 bases). CDR1 and CDR2 from the germline V gene are LNHDA and SQIVND (reference sequence). The CDR3 covers 15 residues. Trimming left V 4 bases short and J 1 base short, with 11 bases between. CDR3 protein: CASSSSGTSNQPQHF. Written as DNA, the CDR3 is TGTGCCAGTAGTAGTTCAGGGACAAGCAATCAGCCCCAGCATTTT.

The genes are TRBV6-4 and TRBJ2-5; tentative D call: TRBD1 (5 bases). Trimming pared 4 bases from V and 3 bases from J, leaving 18 bases between. CDR1 and CDR2 (germline): MRHNA, SNTAGT. CDR3 length: 16 residues. The CDR3 region has the DNA TGTGCCAGCAGTGCCTCAGCTAAGGGGCCAGAAGAGACCCAGTACTTC. It is translated as CASSASAKGPEETQYF.

The chain employs TRBV7-9 and TRBJ2-1; D possibly corresponds to TRBD1 (6 bases). CDR1 is SEHNR, CDR2 FQNEAQ, per germline (reference sequence). This CDR3 comprises 14 residues. V was trimmed by 1 base and J by 7 bases, leaving 11 bases between them. CDR3 region: CASSLVPGANEQFF. The CDR3 nucleotides read TGTGCCAGCAGCTTAGTCCCAGGGGCGAATGAGCAGTTCTTC.

This clonotype was seen more than once but under ten times. This chain joins TRBV12-5 and TRBJ1-1, with 9 nucleotides matching TRBD1. In germline, CDR1 is LGHNT, CDR2 FRNRAP. The CDR3 has 16 amino acids. V was pared by 3 bases and J by 3 bases, with 8 bases of the junction left unmatched. The CDR3, as DNA: TGTGCTAGTGGTTTTTGGACAGGGGATTTCGACACTGAAGCTTTCTTT. Its translation: CASGFWTGDFDTEAFF.

This clonotype was counted only a few times. The chain employs TRBV6-5 and TRBJ1-1, with D perhaps matching TRBD1 (5 bases). This CDR3 comprises 14 residues. Per the germline V gene, CDR1 is MNHEY and CDR2 is SVGAGI. Between the trimmed V and J ends, which lost 6 bases and 3 bases, there was a span of 14 bases. The CDR3: CASSRSQGHTEAFF. CDR3 nucleotide sequence: TGTGCCAGCAGCAGATCGCAGGGACACACTGAAGCTTTCTTT.

The rearrangement uses TRBV30 and TRBJ2-2; 9 nucleotides match TRBD2. CDR1 is GTSNPN and CDR2 is SVGIG in the germline V gene (reference sequence). The V segment lost 3 bases and the J segment 3 bases; nucleotides outside the gene matches: 11. The CDR3 is 17 amino acids. CDR3 sequence reads: CAWRLGIAGAHTGELFF. CDR3 DNA: TGTGCCTGGAGGTTGGGGATAGCGGGAGCTCACACCGGGGAGCTGTTTTTT.

The rearrangement joins TRBV29-1 to TRBJ2-1, with 7 bases lining up with TRBD1. V was pared by 6 bases and J by 5 bases, with 13 bases of the junction left unmatched. CDR1 SQVTM and CDR2 ANQGSEA come from the germline V gene. This CDR3 has 15 amino acids. The CDR3 reads CSVRLRGSADNEQFF. Written as DNA, the CDR3 is TGCAGCGTCCGCCTCAGGGGGTCTGCGGACAATGAGCAGTTCTTC.

The chain carries TRBV6-1 and TRBJ2-2; D remains unclear. CDR3 length: 15 amino acids. V lost 6 bases to trimming and J lost 1 base, with 12 bases between them. From germline, CDR1 is MNHNS and CDR2 SASEGT. The CDR3 sequence: CASRPTTLNTGELFF. CDR3 nucleotide sequence: TGTGCCAGCAGACCGACAACCCTGAACACCGGGGAGCTGTTTTTT.

The chain employs TRBV19 and TRBJ2-1; D gene ambiguous. Germline V lookup: CDR1 LNHDA, CDR2 SQIVND (reference sequence). Trimming removed 6 bases at V and 2 bases at J, with 17 bases between. The CDR3 has 16 amino acids. CDR3 residues: CASRKKEWLAYNEQFF. DNA for the CDR3: TGTGCCAGTAGGAAGAAAGAGTGGCTAGCCTACAATGAGCAGTTCTTC.

This clonotype was detected a few times. The chain carries TRBV6-5 and TRBJ2-5; TRBD1 matches 11 bases. The CDR3 extends over 14 amino acids. Unmatched junction bases numbered 3, after V lost 2 bases and J lost 7 bases. Germline V gene lookup returns CDR1 MNHEY and CDR2 SVGAGI. CDR3 in amino acids: CASSYRDRGTTQYF. CDR3 DNA: TGTGCCAGCAGTTACAGGGACAGGGGGACGACCCAGTACTTC.

The V and J genes are TRBV29-1 and TRBJ1-5; 9 bases are a match to TRBD1. The junction had 3 bases not matched to a gene; V was cut back by 5 bases and J by 4 bases. Per the germline V gene, CDR1 is SQVTM and CDR2 is ANQGSEA. The CDR3 has 13 residues. The CDR3 bases are TGCAGCGTTAAGACAGGGGGGAATCAGCCCCAGCATTTT. This gives the protein CSVKTGGNQPQHF.

This clonotype was seen at least ten times. The rearrangement joins TRBV25-1 to TRBJ2-2; D remains unclear. The CDR3 has 12 residues. The V gene's germline CDR1 is MGHDK and CDR2 SYGVNS. With 1 base removed from V and 6 bases from J, the gap between germline ends came to 3 bases. The CDR3 sequence: CASSESAGELFF. CDR3 DNA: TGTGCCAGCAGTGAATCAGCCGGGGAGCTGTTTTTT.

The genes are TRBV18 and TRBJ1-4; TRBD1 matches 10 bases. The V segment lost 4 bases and the J segment 0 bases; nucleotides outside the gene matches: 5. The CDR3 runs 17 residues. The germline gives CDR1 KGHSH, CDR2 LQKENI. CDR3 sequence reads: CASSRLGQGATNEKLFF. As DNA, the CDR3 is TGTGCCAGCTCACGTCTCGGACAGGGGGCAACTAATGAAAAACTGTTTTTT.

The chain is built from TRBV6-5 and TRBJ2-3; D might be TRBD2 (6 bases). Germline lookup yields CDR1 MNHEY and CDR2 SVGAGI. The CDR3 is 15 residues long. The germline V and J ends were trimmed by 2 bases and 0 bases, with 9 bases remaining between them. The CDR3 bases are TGTGCCAGCAGTTACGCGGGACTTAGCACAGATACGCAGTATTTT. Protein sequence: CASSYAGLSTDTQYF.

The table lists this clonotype with a few counts. The J gene is TRBJ2-3, the V gene TRBV29-1; TRBD1 matches 12 bases. J gave up 5 bases and V 1 base, and 7 bases lay outside the gene matches. CDR3 size: 16 residues. Per germline, CDR1 SQVTM and CDR2 ANQGSEA. CDR3 amino acids: CSVEGRGQGAGDTQYF. In DNA, the CDR3 is TGCAGCGTTGAAGGGAGGGGACAGGGGGCTGGAGATACGCAGTATTTT.

The V call is TRBV12-3 or TRBV12-4, the J call TRBJ2-1; D is perhaps TRBD1 or TRBD2 (5 bases each). The CDR3 runs 14 residues. The germline V and J ends were trimmed by 0 bases and 5 bases, with 8 bases remaining between them. This chain's CDR3 is CASSLAGPHNEQFF. As DNA, the CDR3 is TGTGCCAGCAGTTTAGCGGGACCGCACAATGAGCAGTTCTTC.

This rearrangement joins TRBV27 to TRBJ1-1; possibly TRBD1 for D (5 bases). The CDR3 loop spans 12 amino acids. Looked up from germline, CDR1 is MNHEY and CDR2 is SMNVEV (reference sequence). Trimming took off 7 bases at V and 3 bases at J, with 9 bases between the two ends. The CDR3 sequence is CASKQADTEAFF. CDR3 sequence (DNA): TGTGCCAGCAAACAGGCGGACACTGAAGCTTTCTTT.

This clonotype came up many times. The chain carries TRBV20-1 and TRBJ2-7; the D call may be TRBD1 or TRBD2 (6 bases each). The V gene lost 3 bases and the J gene lost 3 bases, with 12 bases spanning the gap. The CDR3 runs to 13 residues. Germline loops: CDR1 DFQATT, CDR2 SNEGSKA (reference sequence). The CDR3 loop is CSASGRGLYEQYF. The DNA of the CDR3 is TGCAGTGCTAGTGGCAGGGGACTCTACGAGCAGTACTTC.

The rearrangement joins TRBV25-1 to TRBJ2-2; perhaps TRBD2 as D (5 bases). This CDR3 spans 17 amino acids. Trimming took 3 bases from V and 3 from J, leaving 17 bases between them. Germline loops: CDR1 MGHDK, CDR2 SYGVNS. CDR3 sequence (DNA): TGTGCCAGCAGTGACCAGTCCGGGCAGGACTACACCGGGGAGCTGTTTTTT. Protein sequence: CASSDQSGQDYTGELFF. Filled out from reference TRBV25-1 and TRBJ2-2, the complete variable domain reads EADIYQTPRYLVIGTGKKITLECSQTMGHDKMYWYQQDPGMELHLIHYSYGVNSTEKGDLSSESTVSRIRTEHFPLTLESARPSHTSQYLCASSDQSGQDYTGELFFGEGSRLTVL.

The J gene is TRBJ1-4, the V gene TRBV6-1, with 7 bases lining up with TRBD1. Germline CDR1 is MNHNS and CDR2 is SASEGT. V gave up 8 bases and J gave up 2 bases; unmatched junction bases: 17. This CDR3 is 18 amino acids long. In DNA, the CDR3 is TGTGCCAGCCGAAGACCGACAGGGATAGGGGTGACTAATGAAAAACTGTTTTTT. Its translation: CASRRPTGIGVTNEKLFF.

The chain combines TRBV6-5 with TRBJ2-7; perhaps TRBD1 as D (5 bases). V was shortened by 6 bases and J by 7 bases, with 16 bases between the two germline ends. CDR3 size: 13 residues. Germline V CDR1 and CDR2: MNHEY, SVGAGI. In DNA form, the CDR3 reads TGTGCCAGCAGCCTAAAGGGGAATGGTGAGCAGTACTTC. Residues: CASSLKGNGEQYF.

This clonotype was seen repeatedly, ten times or more. This chain links TRBV5-4 with TRBJ2-1, with D uncertain. The CDR3 totals 17 residues. From germline, CDR1 is SGHNT and CDR2 YYREEE (reference sequence). V was trimmed by 4 bases and J by 0 bases, leaving 17 bases between them. The CDR3 here is CASSLGSAVSSYNEQFF. As DNA, the CDR3 is TGTGCCAGCAGCCTGGGGTCAGCCGTAAGCTCCTACAATGAGCAGTTCTTC.

The chain employs TRBV7-2 and TRBJ1-1; D gene unclear. The CDR3 is 14 residues long. Trimming cost V 1 base and J 0 bases, with 6 bases left between them. Per germline, CDR1 SGHTA and CDR2 FQGNSA. In nucleotides, the CDR3 is TGTGCCAGCAGCTTAGTTGCCATGAACACTGAAGCTTTCTTT. As protein: CASSLVAMNTEAFF.

This clonotype came up many times. The rearrangement joins TRBV6-5 to TRBJ2-3, with D tentatively TRBD1 (6 bases). Germline-derived CDR1 and CDR2 are MNHEY and SVGAGI. CDR3 length: 13 residues. The germline V and J ends were trimmed by 7 bases and 4 bases, with 12 bases remaining between them. The CDR3 here is CASISGAADTQYF. CDR3 sequence (DNA): TGTGCCAGCATCTCAGGGGCTGCAGATACGCAGTATTTT.